This T cell receptor beta chain emerged from a study of CD8 T cells in ankylosing spondylitis. Quantitative barcoded 5'-RACE was used to prepare TCR beta libraries. TCRdb itself ran the 5' RACE reads through MiXCR, one entry per CDR3 protein. The sample yields some 240,000 distinct CDR3 sequences, roughly a quarter seen once. The CDR3 has 16 residues. Germline trimming cut 6 bases from V and 7 bases from J; bases unmatched to any gene: 19. CDR1 and CDR2 (germline): SQVTM, ANQGSEA. Study-wide results and caveats: Within ankylosing spondylitis blood, a TCR beta motif made up of fewer than ten highly homologous variants appeared to be characteristic. In ankylosing spondylitis patients, matched synovial fluid reportedly showed significant enrichment of disease-linked clones. Relatively rare in peripheral blood, disease-linked clones were also CD8+.

This clonotype has just a few counts. Antigen: not known. Material: blood, either unsorted or a sorted T cell fraction (not recorded which). The chain links TRBV29-1 to TRBJ2-7, with 9 bases identical to TRBD1. The TCR originated in a male donor with ankylosing spondylitis or in good health (not recorded which). DNA of the CDR3: TGCAGCGTCCTTTATCCGGGACAGGGTATCTCGGGGGAGCAGTACTTC. It codes for CSVLYPGQGISGEQYF.